What follows are 15 T cell receptor beta chains derived from one specimen sequenced in a study of T-cell reconstitution after alpha-beta-depleted transplantation in children. Unique molecular identifiers were built into the TCRbeta library. Via MiXCR, TCRdb re-called the PCR reads, giving one row per CDR3 protein. The sample yields 250,000 or so distinct CDR3 sequences, less than 9% seen once. Here the sequenced sample was PBMCs, mostly from graft donor cells, taken 180 days after TCRalphabeta/CD19-depleted stem cell transplant. The receptors originated from a male patient between 5 and 17 years old who had a stem cell transplant for acute lymphoblastic leukemia, so the T cells may come from the graft donor.

In its sample, this clonotype was seen many times. This rearrangement joins TRBV7-7 to TRBJ2-2; TRBD1 aligns across 7 bases. The CDR3 runs 15 residues. Germline V CDR1 and CDR2: SSHAT, FNYEAQ (reference sequence). V lost 5 bases, J lost 3 bases, and 6 bases stayed unmatched. CDR3 protein: CASSARDRYTGELFF. The DNA of the CDR3 is TGTGCCAGCAGCGCCCGGGACAGATACACCGGGGAGCTGTTTTTT.

Many counts were recorded for this clonotype. The V gene is TRBV6-1, the J gene TRBJ2-7; the match to TRBD2 covers 10 bases. Trimming at V came to 7 bases and at J to 5 bases, leaving 8 bases not matched to a gene. Germline-derived CDR1 and CDR2 are MNHNS and SASEGT. The CDR3 runs 14 residues. The CDR3 DNA reads as TGTGCCAGCACCCCACTAGCGGGGCTCCACGAGCAGTACTTC. Amino acid sequence: CASTPLAGLHEQYF.

This clonotype has at least ten counts. The V call is TRBV29-1, the J call TRBJ2-7; the D gene is possibly TRBD1 (5 bases). CDR3 length: 12 amino acids. V was shortened by 5 bases and J by 3 bases, with 11 bases between the two germline ends. CDR1 SQVTM and CDR2 ANQGSEA come from the germline V gene. DNA for the CDR3: TGCAGCGTTACTACAGGATTCTACGAGCAGTACTTC. This gives the protein CSVTTGFYEQYF.

The sample holds many counts of this clonotype. This chain uses TRBV20-1 with TRBJ1-1; D possibly corresponds to TRBD1 (6 bases). Germline assignment: CDR1 DFQATT and CDR2 SNEGSKA (reference sequence). Between the trimmed V and J ends, which lost 0 bases and 4 bases, there was a span of 12 bases. The CDR3 contains 14 residues. The CDR3 is CSARDSGAGTEAFF. CDR3 bases: TGCAGTGCTAGAGATTCGGGGGCAGGCACTGAAGCTTTCTTT.

This clonotype was seen once. A much bigger clone sits one base away, suggesting this may be a read error. The V gene is TRBV7-2, the J gene TRBJ1-3; D is unclear. The V and J ends lost 1 base and 0 bases respectively, with 10 bases between them. The CDR3 sequence is 16 residues long. In germline, CDR1 is SGHTA, CDR2 FQGNSA. The CDR3 sequence is CASSLESGISGNTIYF. CDR3 coding DNA: TGTGCCAGCAGCTTAGAGAGTGGAATCTCTGGAAACACCATATATTTT.

Ten or more counts support this clonotype. This chain uses TRBV4-1 with TRBJ2-5; a weak D match, TRBD1 (6 bases). Germline V CDR1 and CDR2: MGHRA, YSYEKL. The CDR3 extends over 17 amino acids. Between the trimmed V and J ends, which lost 1 base and 4 bases, there was a span of 19 bases. CDR3 in DNA: TGCGCCAGCAGCCAAGCAACAGGGCCCACCCAGAGAGAGACCCAGTACTTC. Residues: CASSQATGPTQRETQYF.

This clonotype has at least ten counts. The rearrangement joins TRBV4-2 to TRBJ2-7, with D unresolved. This CDR3 contains 15 residues. The germline gives CDR1 LGHNA, CDR2 YNFKEQ. Trimming shortened V by 0 bases and J by 2 bases, and 11 bases separated the two germline ends. The CDR3 reads CASSQEPTYTYEQYF. The DNA of the CDR3 is TGTGCCAGCAGCCAAGAACCCACTTATACCTACGAGCAGTACTTC.

This clonotype was seen at least ten times. V gene TRBV5-1 combines with J gene TRBJ1-1; tentatively, D is TRBD1 (6 bases). The CDR3 length is 13 residues. CDR1 SGHRS and CDR2 YFSETQ come from the germline V gene. Between the trimmed V and J ends, which lost 1 base and 6 bases, there was a span of 10 bases. CDR3 region: CASSLQGFAEAFF. CDR3 nucleotide sequence: TGCGCCAGCAGCTTGCAGGGGTTCGCTGAAGCTTTCTTT. The variable domain in full, with the rest retrieved from reference TRBV5-1 and TRBJ1-1, is KAGVTQTPRYLIKTRGQQVTLSCSPISGHRSVSWYQQTPGQGLQFLFEYFSETQRNKGNFPGRFSGRQFSNSRSEMNVSTLELGDSALYLCASSLQGFAEAFFGQGTRLTVV.

This clonotype was recorded a few times. The chain uses TRBV7-2 and TRBJ2-5; either TRBD1 or TRBD2 may supply D (5 bases each). This CDR3 has 11 amino acids. Germline V gene sequence: CDR1 SGHTA, CDR2 FQGNSA. V was trimmed by 5 bases and J by 10 bases, leaving 11 bases between them. The CDR3 DNA reads as TGTGCCAGCAGCGGGGGAGTTGGCCAGTACTTC. This sequence encodes CASSGGVGQYF.

Ten or more counts support this clonotype. J is TRBJ2-1 and V is TRBV4-2; D unresolved. There are 11 residues in the CDR3. The germline V gene has CDR1 LGHNA and CDR2 YNFKEQ. Between the trimmed V and J ends, which lost 4 bases and 9 bases, there was a span of 7 bases. The chain's CDR3 is CASSPGREQFF. DNA of the CDR3: TGTGCCAGCAGCCCTGGTCGTGAGCAGTTCTTC.

The chain joins TRBV11-2 to TRBJ1-2, with 9 bases identical to TRBD1. The CDR3 totals 15 residues. Germline-derived CDR1 and CDR2 are SGHAT and FQNNGV. V was pared by 4 bases and J by 4 bases, with 7 bases of the junction left unmatched. DNA of the CDR3: TGTGCCAGCAGCTCCCCCCGGACAGGGGCCTATGGCTACACCTTC. The encoded protein is CASSSPRTGAYGYTF. The entire variable domain, with the rest obtained from reference TRBV11-2 and TRBJ1-2, is as follows: EAGVAQSPRYKIIEKRQSVAFWCNPISGHATLYWYQQILGQGPKLLIQFQNNGVVDDSQLPKDRFSAERLKGVDSTLKIQPAKLEDSAVYLCASSSPRTGAYGYTFGSGTRLTVV.

This clonotype came up many times. This rearrangement joins TRBV7-8 to TRBJ2-3; 12 positions agree with TRBD2. V shed 5 bases, J shed 0 bases, and the junction held 6 bases outside the gene matches. This CDR3 spans 17 amino acids. Germline-derived CDR1 and CDR2 are SGHVS and FQNEAQ. The CDR3, as DNA: TGTGCCAGCAGCCCACTAGCGGGGGGTGCTAGCACAGATACGCAGTATTTT. This encodes CASSPLAGGASTDTQYF.

This clonotype was found many times. The chain joins TRBV21-1 to TRBJ1-2. TRBV21-1 is given as a pseudogene. This CDR3 region has 17 residues. The DNA for the CDR3 is TGTGCCAGCAGCACTAAGGGAGGGGCGGTGGGACTTTATGGCTACACCTTC. Translating gives CASSTKGGAVGLYGYTF.

This clonotype came up many times. The chain carries TRBV5-6 and TRBJ2-7; maybe TRBD1 (6 bases). Germline CDR1 is SGHDT and CDR2 is YYEEEE. CDR3 size: 15 residues. The V end lost 0 bases, the J end lost 1 base, and 11 bases lay between the germline ends. The chain's CDR3 is CASSLVDRDSYEQYF. The CDR3 DNA reads TGTGCCAGCAGCTTGGTGGACAGAGATTCCTACGAGCAGTACTTC.

Ten or more counts support this clonotype. The chain carries TRBV5-1 and TRBJ1-1; no definite D call. V was shortened by 0 bases and J by 10 bases, with 16 bases between the two germline ends. Germline CDR1 SGHRS, CDR2 YFSETQ. The CDR3 length is 14 residues. CDR3 region: CASSLDGPPGGAFF. The DNA for the CDR3 is TGCGCCAGCAGCTTGGACGGGCCCCCTGGAGGAGCTTTCTTT.